The rows below give T cell receptor beta chains drawn from one sample of a study of blood T cell repertoires in COVID-19. This table comes from immunoSEQ multiplex PCR, and its TCRdb copy is limited to in-frame clones, with some not included. The sample lists 300,000 to 350,000 clones, about nine tenths occurring once. Source material: peripheral blood. The receptors originated from a man aged 18 to 29 with active or convalescent COVID-19. Each CDR3 is given without its conserved first and last residue.

TRBJ1-1	TRBV28	ASVFTGSRTEAF
TRBJ2-5	TRBV6-2/TRBV6-3	ASSLVGGVVETQY
TRBJ1-1	TRBV3-1/TRBV3-2	ASSQESEDTEAF
TRBJ1-1	TRBV6-2/TRBV6-3	ASSYSMGGPSGTEAF
TRBJ2-3	TRBV7-9	ASSQRLYTDTQY
TRBJ1-5	TRBV7-8	ASSEDRYIGNQPQH
TRBJ1-5	TRBV6-6	ASSPGRFEPQH
TRBJ2-7	TRBV29-1	SVGLTGRGYEQY
TRBJ2-5	TRBV24-1	ATSDLRRGQETQY
TRBJ1-5	TRBV6-5	ASSRQGPGQPQH
TRBJ2-5	TRBV5-3	ARSLVTISGRAAETQY
TRBJ2-7	TRBV25-1	ASSGPTLTYEQY
TRBJ2-5	TRBV18	ASSPAETQY
TRBJ2-1	TRBV7-2	ASSIRGGGSNEQF
TRBJ1-5	TRBV28	ASSWTGGVGNQPQH
TRBJ2-3	TRBV9	ASSVSPRASGSTDTQY